This T cell receptor beta chain stems from a study of CD8 T cells in Susac syndrome. Germline V gene data show CDR1 as DFQATT and CDR2 as SNEGSKA (reference sequence). The CDR3 sequence is 17 residues long. The junction had 17 bases not matched to a gene; V was cut back by 0 bases and J by 10 bases. Random hexamers were used to reverse transcribe an amount of about 0.45 to 1 ug RNA. TCRdb re-called the immunoSEQ multiplex PCR reads through MiXCR, storing one row per CDR3 protein. Of about 300,000 distinct CDR3 sequences in the sample, about 89% were seen once. V and J are TRBV20-1 and TRBJ1-2, with TRBD1 matching over 10 bases. The sequence was collected from a human donor with multiple sclerosis. The sequenced sample consisted of CD8+ T cells from PBMCs. The CDR3 DNA follows: TGCAGTGCTAGAGAACCCATAGGGGACAGGGGCCACCTTTACTACACCTTC. It encodes CSAREPIGDRGHLYYTF.